This is a list of T cell receptor beta chains from one sample in a study of patients and donors after allogeneic stem cell transplantation. TCRdb reprocessed the RT-PCR reads with MiXCR, giving one entry per CDR3 protein. This table has 900,000 to 1,000,000 distinct CDR3 sequences, more than 15% appearing once. The source material was blood, either unsorted or a sorted T cell fraction (not recorded which). The receptor set was obtained from a human donor who was either an allogeneic HSCT recipient or a stem cell or donor lymphocyte infusion donor (not recorded which). It is not recorded whose cells these are; they may come from a transplant donor. Each CDR3 is given with its conserved first and last residue. Fields, in order: clone size, V gene, J gene, D gene, CDR3 protein, CDR3 DNA. D genes are given only for firm matches. Rows may omit the clone size; those that give it use once, few, many or a size class.

>few|TRBV6-2/TRBV6-3|TRBJ1-2|TRBD1
CASSSWTGKANYGYTF
TGTGCCAGCAGTTCGTGGACAGGGAAGGCTAACTATGGCTACACCTTC
>many|TRBV12-3/TRBV12-4|TRBJ1-2|.
CASSPSGRTNYGYTF
TGTGCCAGCAGTCCCTCCGGGAGAACTAACTATGGCTACACCTTC
>.|TRBV15|TRBJ2-1|.
CATSRGTGDYTYNEQFF
TGTGCCACCAGCAGGGGAACAGGGGACTACACCTACAATGAGCAGTTCTTC
>few|TRBV12-3/TRBV12-4|TRBJ1-1|.
CASSSNTGYTEAFF
TGTGCCAGCAGTTCAAATACAGGGTACACTGAAGCTTTCTTT
>.|TRBV12-3/TRBV12-4|TRBJ2-4|TRBD1
CASRRQGTKNIQYF
TGTGCCAGCAGACGACAGGGAACCAAAAACATTCAGTACTTC
>few|TRBV20-1|TRBJ2-3|.
CSARDPINPQYF
TGCAGTGCTAGAGATCCGATTAACCCGCAGTATTTT
>many|TRBV4-2|TRBJ2-1|.
CASSQVNPVNSYNEQFF
TGTGCCAGCAGCCAAGTAAACCCAGTAAACTCCTACAATGAGCAGTTCTTC
>.|TRBV3-1|TRBJ2-1|.
CASSQEALFEQFF
TGTGCCAGCAGCCAAGAAGCCTTATTTGAGCAGTTCTTC
>.|TRBV11-2|TRBJ2-3|TRBD1
CASSLVAQGVEDTQYF
TGTGCCAGCAGCTTAGTGGCCCAGGGGGTTGAAGATACGCAGTATTTT
>.|TRBV5-1|TRBJ2-5|.
CASRLAIQETQYF
TGCGCCAGCAGGTTAGCCATCCAAGAGACCCAGTACTTC
>.|TRBV2|TRBJ2-5|TRBD2
CASSATSFLETQYF
TGTGCCAGCAGCGCGACTAGCTTCTTGGAGACCCAGTACTTC
>.|TRBV5-1|TRBJ2-1|.
CASSSVRVSYNEQFF
TGCGCCAGCAGCTCCGTCCGGGTTTCCTACAATGAGCAGTTCTTC
>.|TRBV9|TRBJ1-1|TRBD1
CASSVGRGRRTEAFF
TGTGCCAGCAGCGTAGGAAGGGGGCGACGGACTGAAGCTTTCTTT
>.|TRBV20-1|TRBJ2-3|TRBD2
CSARDWSRLAGSTDTQYF
TGCAGTGCTAGAGATTGGAGTCGGCTAGCGGGAAGCACAGATACGCAGTATTTT
>.|TRBV5-8|TRBJ2-4|.
CASTPSKNIQYF
TGTGCCAGCACCCCCTCCAAAAACATTCAGTACTTC
>.|TRBV28|TRBJ1-1|.
CASSPARGEAFF
TGTGCCAGCAGTCCTGCCAGGGGAGAAGCTTTCTTT
>.|TRBV20-1|TRBJ2-7|.
CSARGLDSYEQYF
TGCAGTGCTAGAGGACTTGATTCCTACGAGCAGTACTTC
>.|TRBV3-1|TRBJ2-3|TRBD1
CASSQRPGQGDTQYF
TGTGCCAGCAGCCAGAGACCGGGACAGGGAGATACGCAGTATTTT
>.|TRBV2|TRBJ2-2|TRBD1
CATGTGNTGELFF
TGTGCCACCGGGACAGGGAACACCGGGGAGCTGTTTTTT
>few|TRBV11-2|TRBJ1-1|.
CASSPMGKGAEAFF
TGTGCCAGCAGCCCCATGGGAAAAGGCGCTGAAGCTTTCTTT
>many|TRBV29-1|TRBJ2-5|.
CTLGQGETQYF
TGCACCCTGGGGCAGGGGGAGACCCAGTACTTC
>few|TRBV3-1|TRBJ1-2|.
CASSQTSKGHYTF
TGTGCCAGCAGCCAGACTAGTAAGGGACACTACACCTTC
>few|TRBV6-1|TRBJ2-3|TRBD1
CASRRGDRVTDTQYF
TGTGCCAGCAGACGGGGGGACAGGGTCACAGATACGCAGTATTTT
>.|TRBV11-2|TRBJ2-1|TRBD2
CASSRVLAGESSYNEQFF
TGTGCCAGCAGTCGAGTACTAGCGGGAGAGAGCTCCTACAATGAGCAGTTCTTC
>few|TRBV20-1|TRBJ2-2|.
CSAQGLKAWASTGELFF
TGCAGTGCTCAGGGGCTAAAGGCATGGGCGAGCACCGGGGAGCTGTTTTTT
>.|TRBV6-5|TRBJ1-2|.
CASSYSLRTSTWGYTF
TGTGCCAGCAGTTACTCCCTAAGGACCTCGACGTGGGGCTACACCTTC
>few|TRBV6-1|TRBJ1-5|.
CASTITDSNQPQHF
TGTGCCAGCACTATTACAGATAGCAATCAGCCCCAGCATTTT
>many|TRBV18|TRBJ1-5|.
CASSLAGVNQPQHF
TGTGCCAGCTCATTGGCAGGGGTAAATCAGCCCCAGCATTTT
>few|TRBV7-3|TRBJ1-5|.
CASSSGADSNQPQHF
TGTGCCAGCAGCTCCGGGGCAGATAGCAATCAGCCCCAGCATTTT
>few|TRBV6-1|TRBJ1-5|.
CASREGRISPQHF
TGTGCCAGCAGGGAGGGACGGATTTCGCCCCAGCATTTT
>.|TRBV4-3|TRBJ1-1|.
CASSPHRQVIEAFF
TGCGCCAGCAGCCCACATAGGCAGGTAATTGAAGCTTTCTTT
>few|TRBV7-6|TRBJ1-2|.
CASSPDGQNYGYTF
TGTGCCAGCAGCCCAGACGGCCAGAACTATGGCTACACCTTC
>.|TRBV7-7|TRBJ2-3|TRBD2
CTSSLDGTSGTDTQYF
TGTACCAGCAGCTTAGATGGGACTAGCGGCACAGATACGCAGTATTTT
>few|TRBV11-2|TRBJ2-1|.
CASSLVSGPNEQFF
TGTGCCAGCAGCTTAGTCTCGGGTCCCAATGAGCAGTTCTTC
>.|TRBV6-5|TRBJ2-3|TRBD2
CASSYLEGLAGGTDTQYF
TGTGCCAGCAGTTACCTTGAAGGGCTAGCGGGCGGCACAGATACGCAGTATTTT
>few|TRBV4-1|TRBJ2-5|.
CASSQVLGSGLETQYF
TGCGCCAGCAGCCAAGTTTTGGGTAGTGGTTTAGAGACCCAGTACTTC
>.|TRBV6-5|TRBJ2-7|TRBD2
CASSYDRGGSGGGEQYF
TGTGCCAGCAGTTACGACCGGGGGGGCTCAGGAGGAGGCGAGCAGTACTTC
>few|TRBV20-1|TRBJ2-1|TRBD1
CGDTGVGFF
TGCGGGGACACAGGGGTAGGATTCTTC
>once|TRBV29-1|TRBJ1-2|.
CSAQGGSNYGYTF
TGCAGCGCCCAAGGGGGTTCTAACTATGGCTACACCTTC
>few|TRBV7-2|TRBJ2-1|.
CASSSVNRAGNEQFF
TGTGCCAGCAGCTCCGTAAACAGGGCTGGCAATGAGCAGTTCTTC
>few|TRBV4-3|TRBJ1-2|TRBD1
CASSHNRGANYGYTF
TGCGCCAGCAGCCACAACAGGGGAGCCAACTATGGCTACACCTTC
>few|TRBV30|TRBJ2-1|TRBD2
CAWSLKREGEQFF
TGTGCCTGGAGTTTGAAGCGGGAGGGGGAGCAGTTCTTC
>.|TRBV6-1|TRBJ1-5|.
CASSRDNSNQPQHF
TGTGCCAGCAGTCGAGACAATAGCAATCAGCCCCAGCATTTT
>many|TRBV10-3|TRBJ2-3|.
CAISDPGSTSTDTQYF
TGTGCCATCAGTGACCCGGGCAGTACTAGCACAGATACGCAGTATTTT
>.|TRBV6-5|TRBJ1-2|TRBD1
CASSSRQGGFYGYTF
TGTGCCAGCAGTTCCCGACAGGGGGGCTTCTATGGCTACACCTTC
>.|TRBV29-1|TRBJ1-3|.
CSVDDWNTIYF
TGCAGCGTTGACGACTGGAACACCATATATTTT
>few|TRBV12-3/TRBV12-4|TRBJ2-3|TRBD2
CASTLGGSLGDTQYF
TGTGCCAGCACCTTGGGGGGGTCCCTCGGAGATACGCAGTATTTT
>many|TRBV20-1|TRBJ1-1|.
CSARDPVNTEAFF
TGCAGTGCTAGAGATCCGGTGAACACTGAAGCTTTCTTT
>.|TRBV20-1|TRBJ2-5|.
CSAGEGGKGETQYF
TGCAGTGCTGGGGAAGGGGGAAAGGGAGAGACCCAGTACTTC
>few|TRBV5-5|TRBJ2-7|TRBD1
CASSSRQGRYYEQYF
TGTGCCAGCAGCTCCCGACAGGGTAGGTACTACGAGCAGTACTTC
>many|TRBV12-3/TRBV12-4|TRBJ2-7|.
CASSFRAFYEQYF
TGTGCCAGCAGTTTCCGAGCGTTCTACGAGCAGTACTTC
>few|TRBV24-1|TRBJ1-1|.
CATSDFGNTEAFF
TGTGCCACCAGTGATTTCGGTAACACTGAAGCTTTCTTT
>many|TRBV27|TRBJ2-7|.
CASSLSAHSTYEQYF
TGTGCCAGCAGTTTATCGGCACACAGCACCTACGAGCAGTACTTC
>few|TRBV20-1|TRBJ2-7|.
CSADLGDPSGEQYF
TGCAGTGCCGACCTGGGGGACCCATCGGGCGAGCAGTACTTC
>.|TRBV3-1|TRBJ1-5|.
CASSQGRDQPQHF
TGTGCCAGCAGCCAAGGCCGAGATCAGCCCCAGCATTTT
>.|TRBV13|TRBJ1-4|.
CASSPKGSEKLFF
TGTGCCAGCAGCCCTAAGGGTAGTGAAAAACTGTTTTTT
>.|TRBV19|TRBJ1-1|.
CASSIRQRDTEAFF
TGTGCCAGTAGTATACGGCAGCGGGACACTGAAGCTTTCTTT
>.|TRBV5-1|TRBJ1-2|.
CASSSDLHVSYTF
TGCGCCAGCAGCTCGGACCTACACGTTAGCTACACCTTC
>few|TRBV4-3|TRBJ1-1|.
CASSPGPRSTEAFF
TGCGCCAGCAGCCCGGGCCCCCGAAGCACTGAAGCTTTCTTT
>many|TRBV12-3/TRBV12-4|TRBJ1-2|.
CASSFSSGAGGYTF
TGTGCCAGCAGTTTTTCTTCAGGGGCAGGGGGCTACACCTTC